These 17 T cell receptor beta chains originate from one sample sequenced in a study of shared clonotypes between healthy human individuals. The data were produced by immunoSEQ multiplex PCR, yet TCRdb's version contains in-frame clones alone and is incomplete. The sample has approximately 2.1 million clones; over 85% are singletons. Material: naive CD4+ T cells from PBMCs. Subset of the sample: CD45RA+ positively selected. The receptors were gathered from a man younger than 35 in good health. Some clones in this sample may be carry-over from other donors' samples.

V usage is TRBV29-1 and J usage is TRBJ2-5, with 9 positions matching TRBD1. Trimming cost V 2 bases and J 5 bases; bases outside gene matches: 12. Germline values: CDR1 SQVTM, CDR2 ANQGSEA. The CDR3 is 16 residues long. In DNA, the CDR3 is TGCAGCGTTGAATGGGCGAAACAGGGGGCAAGGGAGACCCAGTACTTC. Translating it yields CSVEWAKQGARETQYF.

This clone is a singleton in its sample. The genes are TRBV7-2 and TRBJ2-3; D is ambiguous. V was trimmed by 1 base and J by 1 base, leaving 9 bases between them. The germline V gene encodes CDR1 SGHTA and CDR2 FQGNSA. The CDR3 loop spans 15 amino acids. CDR3 amino acids: CASSLDGSRTDTQYF. The CDR3 DNA reads TGTGCCAGCAGCTTAGACGGCAGCCGCACAGATACGCAGTATTTT.

The chain uses TRBV11-2 and TRBJ1-2; D possibly corresponds to TRBD1 (6 bases). V was shortened by 1 base and J by 4 bases, with 10 bases between the two germline ends. Germline assignment: CDR1 SGHAT and CDR2 FQNNGV. The CDR3 spans 14 residues. CDR3 sequence (DNA): TGTGCCAGCAGCTTAGCAGGGGCCGGCTATGGCTACACCTTC. Its protein is CASSLAGAGYGYTF.

The chain uses TRBV28 and TRBJ1-4; D remains ambiguous. The CDR3 extends over 12 amino acids. From germline, CDR1 is MDHEN and CDR2 SYDVKM. V was shortened by 2 bases and J by 7 bases, with 5 bases between the two germline ends. CDR3 in amino acids: CASSLNGEKLFF. The CDR3 region has the DNA TGTGCCAGCAGTTTAAACGGTGAAAAACTGTTTTTT.

CDR3 nucleotide sequence: TGTGCCAGCACCTCAGACAGGGGGCCCGGGGAAAAACTGTTTTTT. Translation gives CASTSDRGPGEKLFF. The rearrangement joins TRBV7-9 to TRBJ1-4, with 10 bases matching TRBD1. Germline V lookup: CDR1 SEHNR, CDR2 FQNEAQ (reference sequence). Losses at the gene ends were 7 bases for V and 8 bases for J; bases not matched to a gene: 10. The CDR3 runs 15 residues.

Comments on this clone: The identical CDR3 is also encoded by other nucleotide sequences in the sample. The chain recombines TRBV6-1 with TRBJ1-1; TRBD1 is a possible D gene (5 bases). The CDR3 has 13 residues. Between the trimmed V and J ends, which lost 4 bases and 1 base, there was a span of 7 bases. CDR1 is MNHNS, CDR2 SASEGT, per germline. CDR3 region: CASSADRNTEAFF. The CDR3 DNA reads TGTGCCAGCAGTGCAGACAGGAACACTGAAGCTTTCTTT.

The chain has TRBV2 and TRBJ2-2, with 7 bases matching TRBD1. The length of the CDR3 is 15 residues. After removal of 5 bases from V and 6 bases from J, the junction contained 9 bases not matched to a gene. CDR1 SNHLY and CDR2 FYNNEI come from the germline V gene. The CDR3 DNA sequence: TGTGCCAGCAGTCAACAGGGGTTTTCACCCGGGGAGCTGTTTTTT. As protein: CASSQQGFSPGELFF.

Of note for this clone: The same CDR3 can be traced to other DNA sequences in this sample. The chain has TRBV5-1 and TRBJ2-2; the match to TRBD1 covers 9 bases. Trimming at V came to 5 bases and at J to 5 bases, leaving 4 bases not matched to a gene. The germline V gene has CDR1 SGHRS and CDR2 YFSETQ. The CDR3 length is 14 residues. The CDR3 is CASSGGQGTGELFF. The CDR3 DNA reads TGCGCCAGCAGTGGGGGACAGGGTACCGGGGAGCTGTTTTTT.

Remarks on this clone: This CDR3 is also generated by other DNA sequences in the sample. The V call is TRBV18, the J call TRBJ2-1; D gene ambiguous. The CDR3 is made up of 12 amino acids. Germline values: CDR1 KGHSH, CDR2 LQKENI. Trimming stripped 2 bases from V and 5 bases from J, with 4 bases between. This chain's CDR3 is CASSPGNNEQFF. Written as DNA, the CDR3 is TGTGCCAGCTCACCAGGGAACAATGAGCAGTTCTTC.

This chain joins TRBV27 and TRBJ2-2; maybe TRBD1 (6 bases). V was trimmed by 5 bases and J by 8 bases, leaving 15 bases between them. The CDR3 has 14 amino acids. The V gene's germline CDR1 is MNHEY and CDR2 SMNVEV (reference sequence). The CDR3 loop reads CASSGRRGSGELFF. The CDR3 DNA sequence: TGTGCCAGCAGTGGACGAAGGGGGTCGGGGGAGCTGTTTTTT.

The chain uses TRBV7-2 and TRBJ1-2, with D perhaps TRBD1 (5 bases). The CDR3 length is 15 residues. The V and J ends lost 3 bases and 4 bases respectively, with 15 bases between them. Germline V lookup: CDR1 SGHTA, CDR2 FQGNSA. As DNA, the CDR3 is TGTGCCAGCAGCTTGGGTCGGACACAGTTCTATGGCTACACCTTC. Protein: CASSLGRTQFYGYTF.

CDR3: CSVDGPSASEQYF. CDR3 nucleotide sequence: TGCAGCGTTGATGGGCCTTCGGCGAGCGAGCAGTACTTC. The chain uses TRBV29-1 and TRBJ2-7; D gene uncertain. The CDR3 spans 13 residues. CDR1 is SQVTM, CDR2 ANQGSEA, per germline. V lost 3 bases and J 6 bases, leaving 15 bases between the germline ends.

This clone was counted a single time. The rearrangement links TRBV30 to TRBJ2-2; 9 bases map to TRBD2. V lost 0 bases and J lost 5; bases outside the gene matches: 13. Germline V gives CDR1 GTSNPN, CDR2 SVGIG (reference sequence). The CDR3 consists of 18 residues. This CDR3 is CAWSVLGWLAGETGELFF. The CDR3 DNA is TGTGCCTGGAGTGTATTAGGATGGTTAGCGGGAGAAACCGGGGAGCTGTTTTTT. The entire variable domain, with the rest obtained from reference TRBV30 and TRBJ2-2, is as follows: SQTIHQWPATLVQPVGSPLSLECTVEGTSNPNLYWYRQAAGRGLQLLFYSVGIGQISSEVPQNLSASRPQDRQFILSSKKLLLSDSGFYLCAWSVLGWLAGETGELFFGEGSRLTVL.

The chain recombines TRBV18 with TRBJ2-7; possible D gene TRBD2, 6 bases. The CDR3 is 16 residues long. The V end was cut by 4 bases, the J end by 4 bases, with 20 bases between. Germline CDR1 and CDR2: KGHSH and LQKENI. The CDR3 loop reads CASSQSAGRGTYEQYF. The CDR3 DNA reads as TGTGCCAGCTCACAATCGGCGGGGCGGGGAACATACGAGCAGTACTTC.

The chain employs TRBV19 and TRBJ2-1, with 8 bases aligning to TRBD2. Germline V CDR1 and CDR2: LNHDA, SQIVND (reference sequence). J lost 10 bases, V lost 7 bases, and 12 bases had no gene match. There are 14 residues in the CDR3. CDR3 sequence: CASNLGLAGPEQFF. The CDR3 nucleotides read TGTGCCAGTAACCTAGGGCTAGCGGGTCCGGAGCAGTTCTTC.

The gene calls are TRBV6-5 and TRBJ2-7; 7 bases are a match to TRBD1. Germline V CDR1 and CDR2: MNHEY, SVGAGI. V lost 7 bases to trimming and J lost 5 bases; unmatched junction nucleotides: 14. The CDR3 runs to 15 residues. The CDR3 sequence is CASIGPGSGGNEQYF. DNA for the CDR3: TGTGCCAGCATTGGGCCTGGTTCAGGGGGAAACGAGCAGTACTTC.

The genes are TRBV5-4 and TRBJ2-1, with TRBD1 as a possible D gene (5 bases). The germline V and J ends were trimmed by 5 bases and 3 bases, with 9 bases remaining between them. The CDR3 consists of 13 residues. In germline, CDR1 is SGHNT, CDR2 YYREEE (reference sequence). The CDR3 coding sequence is TGTGCCAGCAGGCTCGACAGCTACAATGAGCAGTTCTTC. Encoded protein: CASRLDSYNEQFF.